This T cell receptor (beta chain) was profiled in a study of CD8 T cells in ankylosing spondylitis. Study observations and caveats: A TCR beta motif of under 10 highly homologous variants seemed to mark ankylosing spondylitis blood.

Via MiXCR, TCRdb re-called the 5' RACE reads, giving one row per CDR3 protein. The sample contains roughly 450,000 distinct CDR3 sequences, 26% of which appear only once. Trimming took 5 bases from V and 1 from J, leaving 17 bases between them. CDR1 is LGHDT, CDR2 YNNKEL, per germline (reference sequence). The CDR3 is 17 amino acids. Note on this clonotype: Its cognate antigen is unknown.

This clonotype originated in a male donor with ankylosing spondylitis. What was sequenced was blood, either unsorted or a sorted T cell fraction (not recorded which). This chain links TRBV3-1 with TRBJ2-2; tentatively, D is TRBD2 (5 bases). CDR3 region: CASSSSPDSWNTGELFF. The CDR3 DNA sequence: TGTGCCAGCAGCTCAAGCCCGGACTCCTGGAACACCGGGGAGCTGTTTTTT.